These 14 T cell receptor beta chains were sequenced from one sample in a study of cytomegalovirus exposure and HLA in healthy donors. The PCR ran on 60 Vbeta and 13 Jbeta primers. Using immunoSEQ multiplex PCR, the repertoire was profiled, and TCRdb retains in-frame clones only, with some absent. Here the sample spans some 180,000 clones, over 65% being singletons. Sample: PBMCs. These receptors were collected from a man aged 18 to 30 in good health and CMV-seronegative.

This sequence joins TRBV11-3 and TRBJ2-1; TRBD2 is a possible D gene (5 bases). Germline assignment: CDR1 SGHNT and CDR2 YENEEA. CDR3 size: 12 residues. V dropped 4 bases and J dropped 7 bases, with 8 bases sitting between them. CDR3 nucleotides: TGTGCCAGCAGCTCCACGGGGAATGAGCAGTTCTTC. Its translation: CASSSTGNEQFF.

The genes are TRBV6-6 and TRBJ1-5; D not certain. CDR1 is MNHNY, CDR2 SVGAGI, per germline (reference sequence). V was clipped by 4 bases and J by 7 bases, with 11 bases between them. This CDR3 region has 13 residues. CDR3 sequence reads: CASSFNRMQPQHF. The CDR3 bases are TGTGCCAGCAGTTTCAACAGAATGCAGCCCCAGCATTTT.

This clone appeared a single time. This rearrangement joins TRBV27 to TRBJ1-4; TRBD1 matches 8 bases. CDR1 is MNHEY and CDR2 is SMNVEV in the germline V gene (reference sequence). With V trimmed by 4 bases and J by 5 bases, 9 bases remained unmatched. The CDR3 has 16 residues. The CDR3 loop reads CASSSRHRGTNEKLFF. The CDR3 DNA follows: TGTGCCAGCAGTTCCCGTCACAGGGGGACGAATGAAAAACTGTTTTTT.

The chain links TRBV18 to TRBJ2-1; TRBD2 matches 10 bases. This CDR3 has 16 residues. With V trimmed by 0 bases and J by 9 bases, 8 bases remained unmatched. From germline, CDR1 is KGHSH and CDR2 LQKENI. This CDR3 is CASSPPLAGVFSEQFF. CDR3 bases: TGTGCCAGCTCACCACCGCTAGCGGGAGTGTTTTCTGAGCAGTTCTTC. The whole variable domain, filled in from reference TRBV18 and TRBJ2-1, reads NAGVMQNPRHLVRRRGQEARLRCSPMKGHSHVYWYRQLPEEGLKFMVYLQKENIIDESGMPKERFSAEFPKEGPSILRIQQVVRGDSAAYFCASSPPLAGVFSEQFFGPGTRLTVL.

This clone was observed once. The V and J genes are TRBV7-2 and TRBJ1-3, with D hard to call. CDR1 is SGHTA, CDR2 FQGNSA, per germline. The CDR3 has 14 residues. V was shortened by 1 base and J by 0 bases, with 4 bases between the two germline ends. The CDR3 region is CASSLDNSGNTIYF. DNA for the CDR3: TGTGCCAGCAGCTTAGATAACTCTGGAAACACCATATATTTT.

The chain has TRBV30 and TRBJ2-3; TRBD2 matches 9 bases. V lost 5 bases to trimming and J lost 2 bases; unmatched junction nucleotides: 14. The CDR3 has 17 amino acids. The germline gives CDR1 GTSNPN, CDR2 SVGIG (reference sequence). The CDR3 DNA sequence: TGTGCCTGGCAAACAAGGTCCAAGCGGGGGGTCACAGATACGCAGTATTTT. It encodes CAWQTRSKRGVTDTQYF.

This clone has more than one count but fewer than ten. The CDR3 region has the DNA TGCGCCAGCAGCCAAGGACAGGGGGCAGGATACGAGCAGTACTTC. It translates to CASSQGQGAGYEQYF. This chain uses TRBV4-3 with TRBJ2-7; 10 bases are a match to TRBD1. V was clipped by 1 base and J by 4 bases; unmatched bases: 4. Germline-derived CDR1 and CDR2 are LGHNA and YSLEER. There are 15 residues in the CDR3.

This chain joins TRBV4-3 and TRBJ1-1; TRBD1 matches 8 bases. The germline V gene encodes CDR1 LGHNA and CDR2 YSLEER. The CDR3 has 19 amino acids. The J segment lost 6 bases and the V segment lost 0 bases, leaving 18 bases of the junction unmatched. The CDR3 nucleotides read TGCGCCAGCAGCCAAGATAGGGGGGCAGGGGGCGCATTTATCGCTGAAGCTTTCTTT. Translated, it gives CASSQDRGAGGAFIAEAFF.

V gene TRBV9 combines with J gene TRBJ1-2, with unresolved D. The ends were cut back, 4 bases at V and 4 bases at J, with 8 bases in the middle. The CDR3 runs to 12 residues. Germline V lookup: CDR1 SGDLS, CDR2 YYNGEE. The CDR3 reads CASSPGAYGYTF. The CDR3 coding sequence is TGTGCCAGCAGCCCAGGTGCCTATGGCTACACCTTC.

The CDR3 loop reads CASSMRDRNYPYNEQFF. CDR3 in DNA: TGTGCCAGTAGTATGCGGGACAGGAATTACCCCTACAATGAGCAGTTCTTC. This chain connects TRBV19 to TRBJ2-1, with 8 bases fitting TRBD1. Losses at the gene ends were 3 bases for V and 2 bases for J; bases not matched to a gene: 9. The CDR3 contains 17 residues. Per the germline V gene, CDR1 is LNHDA and CDR2 is SQIVND (reference sequence).

The rearrangement joins TRBV6-6 to TRBJ2-7; 8 bases are a match to TRBD1. V dropped 6 bases and J dropped 2; count of bases not matched to a gene: 6. The CDR3 has 14 residues. The germline CDR1 and CDR2 sequences are MNHNY and SVGAGI (reference sequence). CDR3 in amino acids: CASSPRGLPYEQYF. In nucleotides, the CDR3 is TGTGCCAGCAGCCCCAGGGGGCTCCCCTACGAGCAGTACTTC.

V usage is TRBV5-4 and J usage is TRBJ2-7; tentatively, D is TRBD1 (6 bases). The CDR3 has 15 amino acids. Germline assignment: CDR1 SGHNT and CDR2 YYREEE (reference sequence). V gave up 4 bases and J gave up 2 bases, with 16 bases separating them. The CDR3 loop reads CASSPYRASPYEQYF. DNA of the CDR3: TGTGCCAGCAGCCCGTACAGGGCTTCCCCCTACGAGCAGTACTTC. The full variable domain, its missing parts supplied by reference TRBV5-4 and TRBJ2-7, is ETGVTQSPTHLIKTRGQQVTLRCSSQSGHNTVSWYQQALGQGPQFIFQYYREEENGRGNFPPRFSGLQFPNYSSELNVNALELDDSALYLCASSPYRASPYEQYFGPGTRLTVT.

The gene calls are TRBV9 and TRBJ1-2; D unresolved. CDR1 is SGDLS, CDR2 YYNGEE, per germline. The CDR3 runs to 11 residues. Trimming took 4 bases from V and 6 from J, leaving 7 bases between them. The CDR3 nucleotides read TGTGCCAGCAGCAGAGATCATGGCTACACCTTC. This translates into CASSRDHGYTF.

The V call is TRBV7-8, the J call TRBJ2-7; no clear D gene. The CDR3 loop spans 13 amino acids. Germline V CDR1 and CDR2: SGHVS, FQNEAQ. With 5 bases removed from V and 6 bases from J, the gap between germline ends came to 14 bases. The CDR3 DNA reads as TGTGCCAGCAGCCCCGGTGGAGTTAGCGAGCAGTACTTC. Protein: CASSPGGVSEQYF.